The 26 T cell receptor beta chains given below trace back to one sample, sequenced in a study of shared clonotypes between healthy human individuals. TCRdb's table, derived via immunoSEQ multiplex PCR, lists solely in-frame clones and lacks some. The sample lists 450,000 or so clones; more than 70% were seen once. Sequenced input: PBMCs. These receptor sequences come from a woman in her thirties or forties in good health. Some clones in this sample may be carry-over from other donors' samples.

This chain uses TRBV5-4 with TRBJ2-3; unclear D gene. The germline gives CDR1 SGHNT, CDR2 YYREEE (reference sequence). The CDR3 sequence is 16 residues long. Trimming left V 0 bases short and J 0 bases short, with 11 bases between. This CDR3 is CASSLEPDGSTDTQYF. The CDR3 DNA is TGTGCCAGCAGCTTGGAACCGGACGGGAGCACAGATACGCAGTATTTT.

Of note for this clone: A far larger clone is one nucleotide away, so this likely arose from a read error. This chain uses TRBV9 with TRBJ2-7; weak D call: TRBD1 (6 bases). Germline V gene sequence: CDR1 SGDLS, CDR2 YYNGEE. This CDR3 region has 14 residues. CDR3 bases: TGTGCCAGCGGCGTGTCGGACAGCCAGGGTGGGCAGTACTTC. Residues: CASGVSDSQGGQYF.

This CDR3 is CASSGSDRYNEQFF. CDR3 in DNA: TGTGCCAGCAGTGGTAGCGACAGATACAATGAGCAGTTCTTC. The chain recombines TRBV6-1 with TRBJ2-1; D may be TRBD1 or TRBD2 (5 bases each). V shed 4 bases and J shed 4 bases, with 11 bases lying between them. Germline V gives CDR1 MNHNS, CDR2 SASEGT. The CDR3 has 14 amino acids.

The chain is built from TRBV5-1 and TRBJ1-6; D unclear. CDR1 and CDR2 (germline): SGHRS, YFSETQ. The CDR3 runs to 15 residues. Trimming took off 0 bases at V and 7 bases at J, with 11 bases between the two ends. The CDR3 sequence is CASSLGRRLNSPLHF. CDR3 bases: TGCGCCAGCAGCTTGGGTCGACGGCTAAATTCACCCCTCCACTTT.

This clone was seen more than once but under ten times. The CDR3 reads CASSSDSFEQYF. CDR3 nucleotides: TGTGCCAGCAGCTCCGACAGCTTCGAGCAGTACTTC. The chain recombines TRBV5-5 with TRBJ2-7, with TRBD1 as a possible D gene (5 bases). Germline lookup yields CDR1 SGHKS and CDR2 YYEKEE (reference sequence). CDR3 size: 12 residues. Trimming removed 3 bases from V and 6 bases from J, with 10 bases in between.

The chain carries TRBV11-2 and TRBJ1-1; TRBD1 matches 9 bases. V shed 1 base and J 5 bases; nucleotides not matched to a gene: 5. Germline CDR1 SGHAT, CDR2 FQNNGV. CDR3 size: 15 residues. The CDR3 is CASSLAGTGRTEAFF. CDR3 bases: TGTGCCAGCAGCTTAGCCGGGACAGGGCGTACTGAAGCTTTCTTT.

On this clone: This likely stems from a read error, as it lies one base from a far larger clone. The V call is TRBV28, the J call TRBJ1-5; D unresolved. Trimming cost V 6 bases and J 4 bases, with 10 bases left between them. CDR3 length equals 13 residues. The germline CDR1 and CDR2 sequences are MDHEN and SYDVKM. In DNA form, the CDR3 reads TGTGCCAGCAGCCGTGGGGAGAATCAGCCCCAGCATTTT. Residues: CASSRGENQPQHF.

This chain links TRBV6-6 with TRBJ1-5; tentative D call: TRBD1 (5 bases). The ends were cut back, 5 bases at V and 0 bases at J, with 11 bases in the middle. The CDR3 loop spans 15 amino acids. Germline V gene sequence: CDR1 MNHNY, CDR2 SVGAGI (reference sequence). The CDR3 DNA is TGTGCCAGCAGTAGACAGACCGATAGCAATCAGCCCCAGCATTTT. This sequence encodes CASSRQTDSNQPQHF.

The chain employs TRBV27 and TRBJ2-7; 8 positions agree with TRBD2. Looked up from germline, CDR1 is MNHEY and CDR2 is SMNVEV (reference sequence). The trim removed 5 bases at V and 1 base at J, leaving 1 base unmatched. This CDR3 spans 13 amino acids. Written as DNA, the CDR3 is TGTGCCAGCAGTAGCGGGAGTTCCTACGAGCAGTACTTC. Translation gives CASSSGSSYEQYF.

The genes are TRBV6-6 and TRBJ2-7; 8 bases match TRBD1. After removal of 4 bases from V and 2 bases from J, the junction contained 10 bases not matched to a gene. The CDR3 runs to 16 residues. Germline lookup yields CDR1 MNHNY and CDR2 SVGAGI (reference sequence). This CDR3 reads CASSSHTTGETYEQYF. The CDR3 nucleotides are TGTGCCAGCAGTTCTCATACGACAGGGGAGACCTACGAGCAGTACTTC.

Details on this clone: This may stem from a read error, because a much larger clone lies one nucleotide away. In the same sample, other DNA sequences code for this CDR3. The chain links TRBV2 to TRBJ2-7; D is uncertain. Germline assignment: CDR1 SNHLY and CDR2 FYNNEI. Between the trimmed V and J ends, which lost 0 bases and 3 bases, there was a span of 3 bases. The CDR3 extends over 12 amino acids. This CDR3 reads CASSEALYEQYF. Here the CDR3 DNA reads TGTGCCAGCAGTGAAGCGCTCTACGAGCAGTACTTC. Based on the CDR3 plus reference TRBV2 and TRBJ2-7, the full variable domain is EPEVTQTPSHQVTQMGQEVILRCVPISNHLYFYWYRQILGQKVEFLVSFYNNEISEKSEIFDDQFSVERPDGSNFTLKIRSTKLEDSAMYFCASSEALYEQYFGPGTRLTVT.

In this sample, this clone turned up many times. Other DNA sequences in this sample translate to the same CDR3. The gene calls are TRBV19 and TRBJ2-3, with 9 nucleotides matching TRBD1. Germline values: CDR1 LNHDA, CDR2 SQIVND (reference sequence). The length of the CDR3 is 13 residues. Unmatched junction bases numbered 5, after V lost 8 bases and J lost 5 bases. The CDR3 region is CASRDRERDTQYF. CDR3 DNA sequence: TGTGCCAGTCGGGACAGGGAGCGAGATACGCAGTATTTT.

This clone occurred a few times. V usage is TRBV10-3 and J usage is TRBJ2-7; the match to TRBD1 covers 7 bases. CDR1 and CDR2 (germline): ENHRY, SYGVKD. CDR3 length: 13 residues. The J segment lost 4 bases and the V segment lost 6 bases, leaving 6 bases of the junction unmatched. CDR3 sequence reads: CAIRRTGEYEQYF. The DNA of the CDR3 is TGTGCCATCAGGCGGACAGGAGAGTACGAGCAGTACTTC.

This clone was seen only a few times. V gene TRBV5-1 combines with J gene TRBJ1-1; D remains unclear. The CDR3 contains 13 residues. V was shortened by 5 bases and J by 1 base, with 9 bases between the two germline ends. Germline-derived CDR1 and CDR2 are SGHRS and YFSETQ. The CDR3 DNA reads TGCGCCAGCAGTATCGATGGGAACACTGAAGCTTTCTTT. This translates into CASSIDGNTEAFF.

This chain connects TRBV4-2 to TRBJ1-1, with 7 bases aligning to TRBD1. The germline CDR1 and CDR2 sequences are LGHNA and YNFKEQ. J gave up 1 base and V 2 bases, and 7 bases lay outside the gene matches. The CDR3 consists of 16 residues. The CDR3 region is CASSQNLGTANTEAFF. The CDR3 DNA sequence: TGTGCCAGCAGCCAAAATCTTGGGACAGCGAACACTGAAGCTTTCTTT.

Comment on this clone: A far larger clone is just one base off, so this is likely a read error. This chain links TRBV4-3 with TRBJ1-1, with a possible D match to TRBD1 (6 bases). The CDR3 is 16 amino acids. The germline V gene has CDR1 LGHNA and CDR2 YSLEER. V gave up 1 base and J gave up 2 bases, with 14 bases separating them. The CDR3 DNA is TGCGCCAGCAGCCAAGGGGACACTCACACCAACACTGAAGCTTTCTTT. Protein: CASSQGDTHTNTEAFF.

This rearrangement joins TRBV29-1 to TRBJ2-7; tentatively, D is TRBD2 (5 bases). The V end lost 3 bases, the J end lost 7 bases, and 19 bases lay between the germline ends. This CDR3 comprises 14 residues. CDR1 is SQVTM and CDR2 is ANQGSEA in the germline V gene. Here the CDR3 reads CSVDVSGSAREQYF. DNA of the CDR3: TGCAGCGTTGACGTATCGGGGTCTGCTAGGGAGCAGTACTTC.

The V gene is TRBV4-1, the J gene TRBJ1-2; the match to TRBD1 covers 7 bases. Trimming cost V 0 bases and J 8 bases; bases outside gene matches: 12. This CDR3 has 16 amino acids. From germline, CDR1 is MGHRA and CDR2 YSYEKL. CDR3 DNA sequence: TGCGCCAGCAGCCAAGAAAAACAGGGGAACCTGCGGGGCTACACCTTC. It is translated as CASSQEKQGNLRGYTF.

J is TRBJ2-5 and V is TRBV4-1, with D perhaps TRBD1 (6 bases). The CDR3 is 13 residues long. Trimming cost V 4 bases and J 5 bases, with 11 bases left between them. Looked up from germline, CDR1 is MGHRA and CDR2 is YSYEKL. The CDR3 loop reads CASSPTGRETQYF. CDR3 nucleotides: TGCGCCAGCAGCCCCACAGGGCGGGAGACCCAGTACTTC.

CDR3 residues: CASSEARRSLAQYF. The CDR3 nucleotides read TGTGCCAGCAGTGAGGCCAGGCGTTCTTTGGCCCAGTACTTC. The chain is built from TRBV6-1 and TRBJ2-5; the D is unclear. Trimming stripped 3 bases from V and 9 bases from J, with 17 bases between. This CDR3 is 14 amino acids long. Germline V gives CDR1 MNHNS, CDR2 SASEGT.

As for this clone: Within the sample, other DNA sequences also encode this same CDR3. CDR3 coding DNA: TGTGCCAGCAGCTTAGAACTAGCGGGAGCTAATGAGCAGTTCTTC. Residues: CASSLELAGANEQFF. The J gene is TRBJ2-1, the V gene TRBV7-3; 11 bases fit TRBD2. The germline V gene has CDR1 SGHTA and CDR2 FQGTGA. CDR3 length: 15 amino acids. Losses at the gene ends were 2 bases for V and 7 bases for J; bases not matched to a gene: 4.

Notes on this clone: A far more abundant clone sits one base away, making this likely a read error. The chain joins TRBV19 to TRBJ1-1; D possibly corresponds to TRBD1 (5 bases). The ends were cut back, 5 bases at V and 6 bases at J, with 13 bases in the middle. Germline CDR1 and CDR2: LNHDA and SQIVND (reference sequence). CDR3 size: 13 residues. Here the CDR3 DNA reads TGTGCCAGTAGTTCAGGGCTCAACGCTGAAGCTTTCTTT. Amino acid sequence: CASSSGLNAEAFF.

This chain connects TRBV28 to TRBJ1-4; a weak D match, TRBD1 (5 bases). Germline V gene data show CDR1 as MDHEN and CDR2 as SYDVKM. The CDR3 is made up of 15 amino acids. V lost 5 bases and J lost 7, with 17 bases in between. The CDR3 sequence is CASSATGGRTEKLFF. CDR3 in DNA: TGTGCCAGCAGTGCGACTGGGGGTCGCACTGAAAAACTGTTTTTT.

The chain carries TRBV15 and TRBJ2-3, with no clear D. Germline CDR1 reads LNHNV; CDR2 reads YYDKDF (reference sequence). The V gene lost 1 base and the J gene lost 0 bases, with 5 bases spanning the gap. CDR3 length: 14 residues. The CDR3 is CATSRVPSTDTQYF. In nucleotides, the CDR3 is TGTGCCACCAGCAGAGTCCCTAGCACAGATACGCAGTATTTT.

The J gene is TRBJ2-3, the V gene TRBV7-2; D gene unclear. Germline V gives CDR1 SGHTA, CDR2 FQGNSA. The CDR3 length is 15 residues. V gave up 1 base and J gave up 2 bases, with 10 bases separating them. The CDR3 region has the DNA TGTGCCAGCAGCTTAGTTGACCTGCCCACAGATACGCAGTATTTT. It codes for CASSLVDLPTDTQYF.

CDR3 sequence reads: CASSYSWRRANEKLFF. In DNA form, the CDR3 reads TGTGCCAGCAGTTACTCGTGGCGGCGGGCTAATGAAAAACTGTTTTTT. The chain couples TRBV6-5 to TRBJ1-4; no clear D gene. The CDR3 loop spans 16 amino acids. V lost 0 bases to trimming and J lost 3 bases, with 11 bases between them. The V gene's germline CDR1 is MNHEY and CDR2 SVGAGI.